Sequencing of this TCR beta chain was carried out in a study of molecular identifiers for immune sequencing clone quantification. Study summary: Split five ways in replicates, RNA from approximately 20,000 or 98,000 naive CD8 cells had four portions sequenced. The study, taken as a whole, reports: For effector cells, clones above 20 RNA copies held over 98% of molecules; for naive cells, under 1%.

Trimming took 3 bases from V and 6 from J, leaving 10 bases between them. The CDR3 consists of 12 residues. Germline loops: CDR1 SGHDT, CDR2 YYEEEE. This clonotype was observed many times. Its antigen remains unknown. TCRdb processed the PCR reads anew with MiXCR; each CDR3 protein has one entry. The sample has over 600,000 distinct CDR3 sequences, 20% seen once. The receptor was isolated from a human donor in good health. Some libraries in this study had Jurkat cell RNA spiked in. The specimen sequenced was naive CD8+ T cells from blood, with Jurkat cell RNA spiked in. Noted subset: FACS-sorted CD8+CD4-CCR7+CD45RA+ naive T cells. The chain links TRBV5-6 to TRBJ2-7; D is unresolved. The CDR3 region has the DNA TGTGCCAGCAGCTCCGCGGCCCTCGAGCAGTACTTC. Amino acids: CASSSAALEQYF.